These 21 T cell receptor beta chains were all obtained from the same sample, sequenced in a study of identical twins. From the 5' RACE reads, TCRdb called clonotypes with MiXCR, one entry per CDR3 protein. This sample has hundreds of thousands of distinct CDR3 sequences, with about a fifth found just once. Another study also made use of these data, one on yellow fever vaccine responses in identical twins.

The sample taken for sequencing was CD4+ T cells sorted from blood. Every receptor here comes from a woman aged 18-29 years in good health.

This clonotype was counted a few times. The V and J genes are TRBV12-3 or TRBV12-4 and TRBJ2-1; unclear D gene. V lost 4 bases to trimming and J lost 3 bases, with 10 bases between them. This CDR3 is built from 14 residues. CDR3 protein: CASSWSSVYNEQFF. The CDR3, as DNA: TGTGCCAGCAGTTGGTCATCCGTCTACAATGAGCAGTTCTTC.

The chain is built from TRBV20-1 and TRBJ2-5, with D tentatively TRBD1 (6 bases). Germline V gene data show CDR1 as DFQATT and CDR2 as SNEGSKA (reference sequence). There are 14 residues in the CDR3. V lost 2 bases, J lost 4 bases, and 14 bases lay in between. The CDR3 DNA reads TGCAGTGCTAGACTACAGGGTGGTCGAGAGACCCAGTACTTC. This sequence encodes CSARLQGGRETQYF.

In this sample, this clonotype turned up a few times. The V gene is TRBV29-1, the J gene TRBJ1-1; possibly TRBD1 for D (5 bases). The germline V gene has CDR1 SQVTM and CDR2 ANQGSEA. This CDR3 is 10 amino acids long. V shed 4 bases and J shed 7 bases, with 7 bases lying between them. CDR3 nucleotides: TGCAGCGTTGGGGGGATTGAAGCTTTCTTT. Its protein is CSVGGIEAFF.

This clonotype was seen more than once but under ten times. The chain has TRBV6-1 and TRBJ2-7; possible D gene TRBD2, 5 bases. Trimming pared 4 bases from V and 9 bases from J, leaving 16 bases between. The length of the CDR3 is 13 residues. Germline CDR1 is MNHNS and CDR2 is SASEGT. The CDR3 DNA reads TGTGCCAGCAGTGGAGGGTTATACGAGCGGCAGTACGTC. Translating gives CASSGGLYERQYV.

The chain has TRBV12-3 or TRBV12-4 and TRBJ1-4, with D perhaps TRBD1 (5 bases). CDR3 length equals 15 residues. The germline V and J ends were trimmed by 3 bases and 3 bases, with 11 bases remaining between them. CDR3 region: CASSLTATSNEKLFF. CDR3 bases: TGTGCCAGCAGTTTGACAGCGACTTCTAATGAAAAACTGTTTTTT.

The genes are TRBV18 and TRBJ2-5, with TRBD1 as a possible D gene (6 bases). Germline V gene lookup returns CDR1 KGHSH and CDR2 LQKENI. V was clipped by 3 bases and J by 2 bases, with 13 bases between them. The CDR3 sequence is 15 residues long. The CDR3: CASSPIPGQQETQYF. DNA for the CDR3: TGTGCCAGCTCACCCATACCCGGACAGCAAGAGACCCAGTACTTC.

This clonotype was detected only a few times. The chain employs TRBV12-3 or TRBV12-4 and TRBJ2-3; D not certain. There are 15 residues in the CDR3. Deletions cut 6 bases from V and 2 bases from J, with 15 bases between. CDR3 DNA sequence: TGTGCCAGCAGCCCCCTTGGGTTAATCACAGATACGCAGTATTTT. It yields the protein CASSPLGLITDTQYF.

V is TRBV29-1 and J is TRBJ2-5; tentatively, D is TRBD2 (6 bases). Deletions cut 6 bases from V and 1 base from J, with 18 bases between. The CDR3 spans 15 residues. Germline V gene data show CDR1 as SQVTM and CDR2 as ANQGSEA. DNA for the CDR3: TGCAGCGTCCCCCCTAGCGACCCCCTCCAAGAGACCCAGTACTTC. This sequence encodes CSVPPSDPLQETQYF. Combining the CDR3 with reference TRBV29-1 and TRBJ2-5 gives the whole variable domain SAVISQKPSRDICQRGTSLTIQCQVDSQVTMMFWYRQQPGQSLTLIATANQGSEATYESGFVIDKFPISRPNLTFSTLTVSNMSPEDSSIYLCSVPPSDPLQETQYFGPGTRLLVL.

This clonotype showed up just a few times. This chain joins TRBV10-3 and TRBJ2-2, with D possibly called TRBD1 or TRBD2 (6 bases each). With 10 bases removed from V and 1 base from J, the gap between germline ends came to 13 bases. The V gene's germline CDR1 is ENHRY and CDR2 SYGVKD. The CDR3 covers 14 residues. This CDR3 is CASRGTQNTGELFF. The CDR3 DNA is TGTGCCAGCCGCGGGACACAGAACACCGGGGAGCTGTTTTTT.

The J gene is TRBJ2-3, the V gene TRBV29-1; 8 bases map to TRBD1. V gave up 7 bases and J gave up 1 base; unmatched junction bases: 4. CDR3 length: 13 amino acids. Germline CDR1 SQVTM, CDR2 ANQGSEA. The chain's CDR3 is CSEGTGRTDTQYF. The CDR3 DNA follows: TGCAGCGAGGGGACAGGACGCACAGATACGCAGTATTTT.

This clonotype was seen ten or more times. The rearrangement uses TRBV12-3 or TRBV12-4 and TRBJ2-5, with a tentative D call TRBD2 (5 bases). The tail of the sequence fits TRBJ2-3 better, so the J call may be wrong. The CDR3 loop spans 12 amino acids. CDR3 region: CASSPRGETQYF. The CDR3 DNA sequence: TGTGCCAGCAGTCCCCGGGGAGAGACGCAGTATTTT.

This clonotype was picked up a small number of times. The V gene is TRBV7-9, the J gene TRBJ2-7, with 7 nucleotides matching TRBD1. Germline values: CDR1 SEHNR, CDR2 FQNEAQ (reference sequence). This CDR3 contains 12 residues. The CDR3 DNA reads TGTGCCAGCAGCTTCGGACTGACAGGGCCCGTCGTC. Translated: CASSFGLTGPVV.

This clonotype showed up just once. A read error may account for a junction end that differs from germline. The rearrangement uses TRBV20-1 and TRBJ2-2; D not certain. The CDR3 runs to 17 residues. Germline V gene lookup returns CDR1 DFQATT and CDR2 SNEGSKA (reference sequence). CDR3 region: CCARARWRSGNTGELFF. The CDR3 DNA reads TGCTGTGCTAGAGCCAGGTGGCGGAGTGGGAACACCGGGGAGCTGTTTTTT.

This clonotype was detected a few times. The chain is built from TRBV2 and TRBJ1-1; 7 positions agree with TRBD1. This CDR3 is built from 15 residues. The V and J ends lost 4 bases and 1 base, in that order; junction bases with no gene match: 6. CDR1 and CDR2 (germline): SNHLY, FYNNEI. The CDR3 DNA reads as TGTGCCAGCAGTGCCACAGGGGTTAGGAACACTGAAGCTTTCTTT. Residues: CASSATGVRNTEAFF.

This clonotype was observed a single time. At one of its ends the junction is not consistent with the germline gene, which may arise from a read error. The chain uses TRBV20-1 and TRBJ1-5; D gene uncertain. CDR3 length: 17 amino acids. The germline V gene encodes CDR1 DFQATT and CDR2 SNEGSKA (reference sequence). CDR3 nucleotides: TGCTGTGCTAGAGCGTCTGGATCTGGCGGAGGCAATCAGCCCCAGCATTTT. Translated, it gives CCARASGSGGGNQPQHF.

The chain is built from TRBV27 and TRBJ2-5; TRBD1 agrees at 9 bases. The CDR3 extends over 13 amino acids. V lost 6 bases and J lost 4; bases outside the gene matches: 3. CDR1 is MNHEY, CDR2 SMNVEV, per germline (reference sequence). In nucleotides, the CDR3 is TGTGCCAGCAGATCACAGGGGGCAGAGACCCAGTACTTC. Protein product: CASRSQGAETQYF.

The table lists this clonotype with many counts. This chain joins TRBV28 and TRBJ1-4, with 8 bases fitting TRBD1. The CDR3 has 13 amino acids. Germline V gives CDR1 MDHEN, CDR2 SYDVKM. V gave up 5 bases and J gave up 5 bases; unmatched junction bases: 1. CDR3 sequence reads: CASSRTGNEKLFF. DNA of the CDR3: TGTGCCAGCAGTCGGACAGGGAATGAAAAACTGTTTTTT.

This chain links TRBV7-2 with TRBJ2-1; TRBD2 matches at 10 bases. The CDR3 spans 16 residues. Germline-derived CDR1 and CDR2 are SGHTA and FQGNSA. V lost 6 bases to trimming and J lost 4 bases; unmatched junction nucleotides: 9. CDR3 protein: CASSYVGTSVYNEQFF. Written as DNA, the CDR3 is TGTGCCAGCAGTTACGTAGGGACTAGCGTTTACAATGAGCAGTTCTTC.

This chain connects TRBV3-1 to TRBJ1-1; a weak D match, TRBD1 (5 bases). This CDR3 comprises 15 residues. Trimming stripped 1 base from V and 0 bases from J, with 9 bases between. Germline V lookup: CDR1 LGHDT, CDR2 YNNKEL (reference sequence). The CDR3 spells CASSQVSGMNTEAFF. CDR3 nucleotide sequence: TGTGCCAGCAGCCAAGTTTCAGGGATGAACACTGAAGCTTTCTTT.

This clonotype was recorded a few times. The V and J genes are TRBV7-9 and TRBJ1-2, with D perhaps TRBD1 (5 bases). This CDR3 spans 15 amino acids. In germline, CDR1 is SEHNR, CDR2 FQNEAQ (reference sequence). V lost 8 bases and J 6 bases, leaving 22 bases between the germline ends. CDR3 sequence: CASGGLGGEGDGYTF. The CDR3 nucleotides read TGTGCCAGCGGAGGTCTTGGGGGAGAGGGAGATGGCTACACCTTC.

This clonotype was seen a few times. The chain carries TRBV6-1 and TRBJ1-3; D is uncertain. Germline V gene data show CDR1 as MNHNS and CDR2 as SASEGT. The CDR3 sequence is 18 residues long. Trimming left V 6 bases short and J 0 bases short, with 21 bases between. CDR3 bases: TGTGCCAGCAGCACCAACCCGGTGAGAGGAAACTCTGGAAACACCATATATTTT. Translated, it gives CASSTNPVRGNSGNTIYF.